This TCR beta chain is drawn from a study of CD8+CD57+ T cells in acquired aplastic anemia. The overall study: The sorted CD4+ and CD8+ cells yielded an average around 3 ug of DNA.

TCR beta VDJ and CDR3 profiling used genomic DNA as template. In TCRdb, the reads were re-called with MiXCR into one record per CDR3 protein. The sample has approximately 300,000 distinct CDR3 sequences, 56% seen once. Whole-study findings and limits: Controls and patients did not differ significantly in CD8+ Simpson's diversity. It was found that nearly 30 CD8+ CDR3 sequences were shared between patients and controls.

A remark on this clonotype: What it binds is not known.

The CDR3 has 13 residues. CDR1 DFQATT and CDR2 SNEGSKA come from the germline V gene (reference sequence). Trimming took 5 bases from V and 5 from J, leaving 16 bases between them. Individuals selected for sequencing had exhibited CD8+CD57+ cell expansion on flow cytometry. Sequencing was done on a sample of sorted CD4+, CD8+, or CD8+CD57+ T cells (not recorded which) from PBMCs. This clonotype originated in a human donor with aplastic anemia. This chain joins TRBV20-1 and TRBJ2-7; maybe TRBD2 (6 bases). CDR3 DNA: TGCAGTGCTCCGGGGGACGTTACCCACGAGCAGTACTTC. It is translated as CSAPGDVTHEQYF.